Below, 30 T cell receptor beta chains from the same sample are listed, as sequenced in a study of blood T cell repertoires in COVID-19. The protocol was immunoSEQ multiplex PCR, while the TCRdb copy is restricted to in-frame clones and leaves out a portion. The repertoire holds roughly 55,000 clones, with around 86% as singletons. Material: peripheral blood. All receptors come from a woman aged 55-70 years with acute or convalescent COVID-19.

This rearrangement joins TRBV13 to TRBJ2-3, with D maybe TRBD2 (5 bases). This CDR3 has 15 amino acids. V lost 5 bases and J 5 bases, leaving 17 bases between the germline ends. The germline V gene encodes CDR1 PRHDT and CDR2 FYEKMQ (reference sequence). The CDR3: CASSPRPGLQDTQYF. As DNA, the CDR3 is TGTGCCAGCAGCCCACGCCCTGGACTGCAAGATACGCAGTATTTT.

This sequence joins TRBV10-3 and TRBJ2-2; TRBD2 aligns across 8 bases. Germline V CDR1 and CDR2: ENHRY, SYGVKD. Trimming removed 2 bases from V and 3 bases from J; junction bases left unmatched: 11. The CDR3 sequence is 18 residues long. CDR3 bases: TGTGCCATCAGTGAGCCACTCGGGACTAGAGGGGACACCGGGGAGCTGTTTTTT. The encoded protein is CAISEPLGTRGDTGELFF.

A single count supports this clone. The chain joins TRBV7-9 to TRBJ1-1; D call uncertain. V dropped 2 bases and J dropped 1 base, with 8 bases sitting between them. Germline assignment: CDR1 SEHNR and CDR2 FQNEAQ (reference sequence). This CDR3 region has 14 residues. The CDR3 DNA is TGTGCCAGCAGCTTAAGTACATGGAACACTGAAGCTTTCTTT. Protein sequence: CASSLSTWNTEAFF.

This CDR3 reads CASRNKWPANYGYTF. CDR3 bases: TGTGCCAGTCGCAATAAGTGGCCCGCTAACTATGGCTACACCTTC. The V and J genes are TRBV19 and TRBJ1-2, with D hard to call. The CDR3 has 15 amino acids. The germline CDR1 and CDR2 sequences are LNHDA and SQIVND (reference sequence). V lost 8 bases and J 0 bases, leaving 16 bases between the germline ends.

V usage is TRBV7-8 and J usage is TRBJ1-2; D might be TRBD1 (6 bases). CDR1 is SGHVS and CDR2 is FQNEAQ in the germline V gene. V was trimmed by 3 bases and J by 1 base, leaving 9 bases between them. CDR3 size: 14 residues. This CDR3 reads CASSFKDSNYGYTF. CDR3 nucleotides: TGTGCCAGCAGCTTTAAGGACAGTAACTATGGCTACACCTTC.

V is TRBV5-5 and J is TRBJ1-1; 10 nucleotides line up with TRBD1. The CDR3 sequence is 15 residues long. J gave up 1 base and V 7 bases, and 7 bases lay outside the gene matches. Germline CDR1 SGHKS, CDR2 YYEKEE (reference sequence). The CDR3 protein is CASSGQGVQNTEAFF. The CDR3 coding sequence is TGTGCCAGCTCTGGACAGGGGGTGCAGAACACTGAAGCTTTCTTT.

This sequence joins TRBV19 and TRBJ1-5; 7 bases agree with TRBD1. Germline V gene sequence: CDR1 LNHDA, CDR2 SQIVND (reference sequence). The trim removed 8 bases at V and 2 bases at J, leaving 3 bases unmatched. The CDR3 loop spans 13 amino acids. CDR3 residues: CASVGQGNQPQHF. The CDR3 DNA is TGTGCCAGTGTTGGACAGGGCAATCAGCCCCAGCATTTT.

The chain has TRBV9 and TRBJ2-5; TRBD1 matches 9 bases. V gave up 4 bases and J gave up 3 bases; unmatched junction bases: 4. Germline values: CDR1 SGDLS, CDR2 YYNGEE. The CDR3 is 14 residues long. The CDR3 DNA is TGTGCCAGCAGCCCTGGACAGGGGAAAGAGACCCAGTACTTC. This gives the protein CASSPGQGKETQYF.

CDR3 bases: TGTGCCAGCTCACCTCGACAGGAACGCAATCAGCCCCAGCATTTT. It codes for CASSPRQERNQPQHF. V and J are TRBV18 and TRBJ1-5; tentatively, D is TRBD1 (6 bases). The V gene's germline CDR1 is KGHSH and CDR2 LQKENI. The CDR3 extends over 15 amino acids. V shed 3 bases and J shed 2 bases, with 11 bases lying between them.

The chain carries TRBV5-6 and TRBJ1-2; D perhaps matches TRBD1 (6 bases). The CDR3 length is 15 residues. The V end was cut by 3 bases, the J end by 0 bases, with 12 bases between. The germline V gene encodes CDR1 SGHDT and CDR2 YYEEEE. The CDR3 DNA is TGTGCCAGCAGCTCGCGGACAGTCCCTAACTATGGCTACACCTTC. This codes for CASSSRTVPNYGYTF. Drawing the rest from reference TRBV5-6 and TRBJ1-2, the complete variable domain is DAGVTQSPTHLIKTRGQQVTLRCSPKSGHDTVSWYQQALGQGPQFIFQYYEEEERQRGNFPDRFSGHQFPNYSSELNVNALLLGDSALYLCASSSRTVPNYGYTFGSGTRLTVV.

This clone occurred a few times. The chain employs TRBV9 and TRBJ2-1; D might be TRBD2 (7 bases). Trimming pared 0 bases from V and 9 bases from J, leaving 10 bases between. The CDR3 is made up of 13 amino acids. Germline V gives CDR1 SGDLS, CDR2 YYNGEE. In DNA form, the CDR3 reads TGTGCCAGCAGCGTAGACGGGGGGCTTGAGCAGTTCTTC. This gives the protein CASSVDGGLEQFF.

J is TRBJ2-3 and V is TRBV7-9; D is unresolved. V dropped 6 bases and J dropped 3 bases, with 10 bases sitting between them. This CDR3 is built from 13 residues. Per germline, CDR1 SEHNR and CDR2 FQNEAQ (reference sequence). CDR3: CASRPTGTDTQYF. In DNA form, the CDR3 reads TGTGCCAGCAGGCCGACTGGGACAGATACGCAGTATTTT.

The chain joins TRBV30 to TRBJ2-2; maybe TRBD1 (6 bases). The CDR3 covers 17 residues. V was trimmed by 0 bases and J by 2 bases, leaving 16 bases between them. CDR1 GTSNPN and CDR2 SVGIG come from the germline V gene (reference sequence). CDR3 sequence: CAWSVLGHPRNTGELFF. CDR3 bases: TGTGCCTGGAGTGTACTGGGACACCCTCGCAACACCGGGGAGCTGTTTTTT.

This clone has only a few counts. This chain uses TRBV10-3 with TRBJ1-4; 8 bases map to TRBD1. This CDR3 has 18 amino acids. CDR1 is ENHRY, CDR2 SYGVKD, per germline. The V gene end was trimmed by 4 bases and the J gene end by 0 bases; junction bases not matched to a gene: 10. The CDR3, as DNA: TGTGCCATCAGTGCAGGACAGGGAGGACTTGCAACTAATGAAAAACTGTTTTTT. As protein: CAISAGQGGLATNEKLFF.

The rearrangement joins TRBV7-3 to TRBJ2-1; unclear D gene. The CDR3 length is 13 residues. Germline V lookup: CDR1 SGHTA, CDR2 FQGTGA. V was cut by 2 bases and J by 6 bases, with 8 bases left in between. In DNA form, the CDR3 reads TGTGCCAGCAGCTTATCCTACGGCAATGAGCAGTTCTTC. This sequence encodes CASSLSYGNEQFF.

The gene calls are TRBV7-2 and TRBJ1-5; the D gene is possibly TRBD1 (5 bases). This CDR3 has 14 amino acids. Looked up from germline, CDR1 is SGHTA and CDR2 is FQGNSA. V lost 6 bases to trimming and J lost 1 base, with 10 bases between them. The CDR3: CASRPGSSNQPQHF. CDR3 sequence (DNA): TGTGCCAGCAGGCCAGGGTCGAGCAATCAGCCCCAGCATTTT.

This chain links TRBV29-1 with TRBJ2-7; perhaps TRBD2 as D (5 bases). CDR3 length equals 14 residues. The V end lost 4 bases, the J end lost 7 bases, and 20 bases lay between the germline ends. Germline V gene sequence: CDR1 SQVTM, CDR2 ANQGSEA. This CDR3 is CSVVLASRAGEQYF. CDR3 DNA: TGCAGCGTTGTATTGGCTAGCCGCGCCGGGGAGCAGTACTTC.

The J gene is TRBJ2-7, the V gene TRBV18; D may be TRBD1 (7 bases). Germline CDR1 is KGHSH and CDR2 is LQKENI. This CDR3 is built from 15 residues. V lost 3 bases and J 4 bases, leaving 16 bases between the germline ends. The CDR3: CASSPKGQGGYEQYF. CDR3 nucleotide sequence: TGTGCCAGCTCACCGAAGGGGCAGGGGGGTTACGAGCAGTACTTC.

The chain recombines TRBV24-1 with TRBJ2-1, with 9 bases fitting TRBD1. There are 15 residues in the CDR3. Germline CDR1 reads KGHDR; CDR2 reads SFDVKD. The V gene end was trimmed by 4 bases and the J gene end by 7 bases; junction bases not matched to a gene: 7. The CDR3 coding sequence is TGTGCCACCAGTGAAGGGACAGGGATTTTGAATGAGCAGTTCTTC. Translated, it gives CATSEGTGILNEQFF.

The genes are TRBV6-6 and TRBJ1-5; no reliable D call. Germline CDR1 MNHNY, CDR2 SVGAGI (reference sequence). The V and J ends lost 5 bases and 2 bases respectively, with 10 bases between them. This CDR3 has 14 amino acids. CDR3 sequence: CASSEQVRNQPQHF. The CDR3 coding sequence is TGTGCCAGCAGTGAGCAGGTACGCAATCAGCCCCAGCATTTT.

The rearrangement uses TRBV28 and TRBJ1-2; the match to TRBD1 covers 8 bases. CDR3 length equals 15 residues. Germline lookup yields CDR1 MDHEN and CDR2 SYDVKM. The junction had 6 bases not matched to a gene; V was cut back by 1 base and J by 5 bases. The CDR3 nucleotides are TGTGCCAGCAGTTTATCACCAGGGGGCAAGTATGGCTACACCTTC. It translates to CASSLSPGGKYGYTF.

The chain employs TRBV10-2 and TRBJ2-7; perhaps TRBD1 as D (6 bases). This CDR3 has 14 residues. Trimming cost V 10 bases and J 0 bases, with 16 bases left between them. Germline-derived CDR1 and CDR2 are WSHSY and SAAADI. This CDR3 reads CATKEGHSSYEQYF. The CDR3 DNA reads TGCGCCACAAAAGAGGGACATAGCTCCTACGAGCAGTACTTC.

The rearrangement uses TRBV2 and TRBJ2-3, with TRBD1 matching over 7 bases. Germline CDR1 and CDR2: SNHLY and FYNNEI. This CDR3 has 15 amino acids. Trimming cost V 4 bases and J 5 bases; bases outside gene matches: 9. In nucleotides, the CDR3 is TGTGCCAGCAGTGTACAGGGGCTGGATAGAGATACGCAGTATTTT. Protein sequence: CASSVQGLDRDTQYF.

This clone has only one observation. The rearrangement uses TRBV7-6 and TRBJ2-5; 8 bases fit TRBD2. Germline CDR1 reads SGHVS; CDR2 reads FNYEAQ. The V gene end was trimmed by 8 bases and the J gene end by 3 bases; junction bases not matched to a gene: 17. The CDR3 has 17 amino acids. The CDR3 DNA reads TGTGCCAGCTCCCCCTCTACCGTCCGAGCGGGGGAAGAGACCCAGTACTTC. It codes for CASSPSTVRAGEETQYF. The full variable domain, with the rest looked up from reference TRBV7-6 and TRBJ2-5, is GAGVSQSPRYKVTKRGQDVALRCDPISGHVSLYWYRQALGQGPEFLTYFNYEAQQDKSGLPNDRFSAERPEGSISTLTIQRTEQRDSAMYRCASSPSTVRAGEETQYFGPGTRLLVL.

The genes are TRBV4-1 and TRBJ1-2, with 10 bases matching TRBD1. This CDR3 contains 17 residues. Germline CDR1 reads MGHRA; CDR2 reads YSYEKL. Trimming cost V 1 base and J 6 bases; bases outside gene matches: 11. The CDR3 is CASSQVRVRQGADGYTF. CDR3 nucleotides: TGCGCCAGCAGCCAAGTAAGGGTGAGACAGGGGGCGGATGGCTACACCTTC.

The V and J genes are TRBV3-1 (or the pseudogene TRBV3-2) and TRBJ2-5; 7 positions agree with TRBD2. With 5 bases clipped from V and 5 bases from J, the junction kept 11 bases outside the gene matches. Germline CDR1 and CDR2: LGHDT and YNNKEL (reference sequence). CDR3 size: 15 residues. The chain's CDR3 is CASSTRLAGGETQYF. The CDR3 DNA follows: TGTGCCAGCAGCACAAGACTAGCCGGGGGGGAGACCCAGTACTTC.

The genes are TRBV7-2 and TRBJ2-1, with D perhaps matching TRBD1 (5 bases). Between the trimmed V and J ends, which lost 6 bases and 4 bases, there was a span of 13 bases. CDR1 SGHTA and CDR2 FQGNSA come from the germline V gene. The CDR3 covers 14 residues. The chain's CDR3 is CASRKGPLYNEQFF. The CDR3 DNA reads TGTGCCAGCAGAAAGGGGCCGTTATACAATGAGCAGTTCTTC.

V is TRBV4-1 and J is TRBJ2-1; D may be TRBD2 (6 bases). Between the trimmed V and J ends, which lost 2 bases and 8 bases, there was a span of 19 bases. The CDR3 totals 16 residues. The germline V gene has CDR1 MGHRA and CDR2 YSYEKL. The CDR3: CASSQTIGWGEDEQFF. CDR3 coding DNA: TGCGCCAGCAGCCAAACCATCGGGTGGGGGGAGGATGAGCAGTTCTTC.

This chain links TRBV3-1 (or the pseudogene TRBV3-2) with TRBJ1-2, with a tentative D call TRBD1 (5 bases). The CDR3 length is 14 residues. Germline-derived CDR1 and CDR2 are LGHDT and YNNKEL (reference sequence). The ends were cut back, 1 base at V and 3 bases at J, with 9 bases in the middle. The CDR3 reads CASSQGGGDYGYTF. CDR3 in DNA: TGTGCCAGCAGCCAAGGCGGGGGGGACTATGGCTACACCTTC.

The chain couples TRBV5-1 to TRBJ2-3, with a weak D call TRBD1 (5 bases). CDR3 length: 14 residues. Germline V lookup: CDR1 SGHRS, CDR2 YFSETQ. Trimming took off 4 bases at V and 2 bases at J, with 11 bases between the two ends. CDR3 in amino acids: CASSITGDTDTQYF. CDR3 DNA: TGCGCCAGCAGCATCACAGGCGACACAGATACGCAGTATTTT. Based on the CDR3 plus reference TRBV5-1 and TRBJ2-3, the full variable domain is KAGVTQTPRYLIKTRGQQVTLSCSPISGHRSVSWYQQTPGQGLQFLFEYFSETQRNKGNFPGRFSGRQFSNSRSEMNVSTLELGDSALYLCASSITGDTDTQYFGPGTRLTVL.